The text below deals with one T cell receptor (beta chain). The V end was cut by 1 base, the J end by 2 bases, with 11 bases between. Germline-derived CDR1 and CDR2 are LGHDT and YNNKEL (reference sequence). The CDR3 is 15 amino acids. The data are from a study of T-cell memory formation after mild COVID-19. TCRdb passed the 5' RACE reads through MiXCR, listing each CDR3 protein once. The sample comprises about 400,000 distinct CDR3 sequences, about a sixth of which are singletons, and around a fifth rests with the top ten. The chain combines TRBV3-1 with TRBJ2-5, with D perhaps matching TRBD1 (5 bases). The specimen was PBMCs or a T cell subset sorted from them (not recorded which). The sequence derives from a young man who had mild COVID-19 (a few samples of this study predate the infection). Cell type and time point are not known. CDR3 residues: CASSQGGRVQETQYF. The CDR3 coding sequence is TGTGCCAGCAGCCAAGGGGGCAGGGTTCAAGAGACCCAGTACTTC.